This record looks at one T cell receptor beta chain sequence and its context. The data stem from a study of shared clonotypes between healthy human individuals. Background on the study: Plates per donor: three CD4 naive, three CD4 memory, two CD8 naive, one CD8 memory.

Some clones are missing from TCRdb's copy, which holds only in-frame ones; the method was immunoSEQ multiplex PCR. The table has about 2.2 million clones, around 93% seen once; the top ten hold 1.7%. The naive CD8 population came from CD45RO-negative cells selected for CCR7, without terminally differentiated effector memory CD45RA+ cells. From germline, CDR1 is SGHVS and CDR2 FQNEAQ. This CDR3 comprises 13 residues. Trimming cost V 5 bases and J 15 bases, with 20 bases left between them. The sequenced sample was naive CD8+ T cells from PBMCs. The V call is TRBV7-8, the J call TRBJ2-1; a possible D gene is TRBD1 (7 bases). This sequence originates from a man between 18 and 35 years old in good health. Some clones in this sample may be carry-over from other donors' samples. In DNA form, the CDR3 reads TGTGCCAGCAGCCCCCAGGGGGGTTTGGGGGGGTTCTTC. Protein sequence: CASSPQGGLGGFF. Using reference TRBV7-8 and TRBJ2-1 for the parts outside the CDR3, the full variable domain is GAGVSQSPRYKVAKRGQDVALRCDPISGHVSLFWYQQALGQGPEFLTYFQNEAQLDKSGLPSDRFFAERPEGSVSTLKIQRTQQEDSAVYLCASSPQGGLGGFFGPGTRLTVL.